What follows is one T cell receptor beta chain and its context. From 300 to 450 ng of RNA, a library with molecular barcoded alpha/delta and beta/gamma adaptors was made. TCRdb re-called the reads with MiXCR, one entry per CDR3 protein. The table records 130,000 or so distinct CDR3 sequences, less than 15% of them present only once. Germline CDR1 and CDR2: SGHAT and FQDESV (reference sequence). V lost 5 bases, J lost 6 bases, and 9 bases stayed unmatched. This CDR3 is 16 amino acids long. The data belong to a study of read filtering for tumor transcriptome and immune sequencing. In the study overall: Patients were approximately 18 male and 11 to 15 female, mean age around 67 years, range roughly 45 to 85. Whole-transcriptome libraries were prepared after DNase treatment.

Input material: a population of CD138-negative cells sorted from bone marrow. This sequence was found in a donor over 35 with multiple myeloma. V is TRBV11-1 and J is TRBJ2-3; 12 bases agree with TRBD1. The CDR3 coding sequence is TGTGCCAGCAGCCTCCGGGACAGGGGGCGTACCGATACGCAGTATTTT. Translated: CASSLRDRGRTDTQYF.